Included here is one TCR beta chain sequence, with context. What it binds is not known. The sample belongs to a study of a mutant IDH1 vaccine in newly diagnosed glioma. General study findings and limits: The authors found pseudoprogression apparently unrelated to changes in top peripheral T cell clonotypes.

TCRdb keeps only in-frame clones here, not all; method: immunoSEQ multiplex PCR. This sample has more than 80,000 clones, with about 83% found just once. Regarding time point: baseline, week 1 (first vaccination visit). The treatment here: pre-vaccination baseline after standard-of-care therapy. Donors had new WHO grade 3 or 4 IDH1-mutant, ATRX-lost astrocytomas. CDR1 MNHEY and CDR2 SMNVEV come from the germline V gene (reference sequence). J was trimmed by 6 bases and V by 8 bases; bases with no gene match: 14. This CDR3 has 15 residues. The sample was PBMCs, taken from a glioma patient treated with radiotherapy, temozolomide or both. The gene calls are TRBV27 and TRBJ2-7; 9 nucleotides align to TRBD2. This TCR was recovered from a woman aged 50 to 60 with glioma. The CDR3 DNA reads TGTGCCAGCGCGGGAGGGCCGGGAGAAATCTCCGAGCAGTACTTC. Translated, it gives CASAGGPGEISEQYF.